Sequencing of this T cell receptor (beta chain) was carried out in a study of beta chain features in type 1 diabetes. The entirety of the isolated RNA underwent reverse transcription, so expressed TCRB transcripts were sequenced. The repertoire was sequenced with immunoSEQ multiplex PCR; TCRdb's copy has only in-frame clones and lacks some. The repertoire holds over 40,000 clones, with roughly 56% as singletons. Study outcomes and limitations: There were fewer insertions and more deletions at the VDJ junctions of type 1 diabetes patients. Highly expressing activated T cells could be over-counted with a cDNA template.

Stem cell-like memory, regulatory, central memory and naive CD4+ cells were sorted via CD45RO/CCR7/CD25/CD127/CD95/CD27. Each of the sorted populations had a purity greater than 95%. The junction had 4 bases not matched to a gene; V was cut back by 3 bases and J by 4 bases. Germline assignment: CDR1 SGHTA and CDR2 FQGTGA. The CDR3 is 14 residues long. As concerns this clone: The antigen remains undetermined.

The source is a woman aged 18-35 years in good health. The sequenced material came from Tregs from blood. This chain joins TRBV7-3 and TRBJ1-1, with TRBD1 identical over 8 bases. CDR3 in DNA: TGTGCCAGCAGCTTCGAAGGGACAGGCACTGAAGCTTTCTTT. It codes for CASSFEGTGTEAFF.